This TCR beta chain is from a study of blood T cell repertoires in COVID-19 (TCRdb year 2020). With respect to the entire study: Collaborator samples came from the United States, Italy and Spain and covered acute and convalescent phases of COVID-19. The dataset comprised deeply sampled blood TCRbeta repertoires from subjects exposed to, actively infected with, or recovered from COVID-19. The repertoires were made available in a free public database intended to serve as a resource for research on the immune response to SARS-CoV-2. Where HLA class I and class II types were available, the types were taken from metadata supplied by the sample provider, not from assay-based typing. The sample metadata nearly always contained a de-identified subject ID, COVID-19 status, age in years and sex. The samples were drawn from the first 160 participants of the ongoing ImmuneRACE study and from 1,254 subjects provided by 6 global collaborators. The prospective study material was composed of cDNA or gDNA derived from T cells, B-cell-depleted T cells, or PBMCs. Findings and caveats that apply to the study as a whole: Clinical and demographic metadata were provided uncurated, with the amount varying by source and participant.

This clone was detected a few times. Which antigen it targets is not known. Base qualities are not at hand, and no much larger clone is one base apart. Each collaborating institution followed its own protocols to collect whole blood in K2EDTA tubes. Collaborator samples were shipped for TCRbeta analysis as frozen whole blood, isolated PBMCs, or DNA extracted from either sample type. TCRbeta CDR3 regions were amplified from genomic DNA using the immunoSEQ Assay, a bias-controlled multiplex PCR. Per the original workflow: The number of nucleated cells in each sample was estimated from the amplification of reference gene primers within the assay. To quantify the absolute abundance of each unique TCRbeta CDR3 rearrangement, sequence reads were collapsed and filtered. Productive Simpson clonality was computed per sample as the square root of Simpson's diversity index over productive rearrangements. TCRdb provides this immuneACCESS table in a form limited to in-frame rearrangements. Some clones are lacking; in checked studies, under half of them reflect an unresolved V gene, and why the rest are absent is not known. That table supplies the V and J calls and clone size; D and trimming were determined from the DNA. Present in this sample are under 150,000 clones, 81% of which were seen just once. Approximately 8.4% of the sample is taken by the ten largest.

From a lookup of the germline V gene (reference sequence), CDR1 and CDR2 are MNHNY and SVGAGI. The CDR3 contains 16 residues, cysteine and phenylalanine counted. CDR3 DNA is the only sequence kept; it has 48 bases, read in frame from the first base. V is shortened by 6 bases, J by 3 bases, and the region joining them spans 20 bases. The source of this sequence is a human donor with acute or convalescent COVID-19. The donor label of this sample is uncertain. Sequenced sample: peripheral blood. The V and J genes are TRBV6-6 and TRBJ1-2, with TRBD1 perhaps the D gene, on 5 matching bases. The CDR3 amino acid sequence is: CASSDGGGKGDYGYTF. The nucleotides are TGTGCCAGCAGCGACGGGGGAGGGAAGGGAGACTATGGCTACACCTTC.